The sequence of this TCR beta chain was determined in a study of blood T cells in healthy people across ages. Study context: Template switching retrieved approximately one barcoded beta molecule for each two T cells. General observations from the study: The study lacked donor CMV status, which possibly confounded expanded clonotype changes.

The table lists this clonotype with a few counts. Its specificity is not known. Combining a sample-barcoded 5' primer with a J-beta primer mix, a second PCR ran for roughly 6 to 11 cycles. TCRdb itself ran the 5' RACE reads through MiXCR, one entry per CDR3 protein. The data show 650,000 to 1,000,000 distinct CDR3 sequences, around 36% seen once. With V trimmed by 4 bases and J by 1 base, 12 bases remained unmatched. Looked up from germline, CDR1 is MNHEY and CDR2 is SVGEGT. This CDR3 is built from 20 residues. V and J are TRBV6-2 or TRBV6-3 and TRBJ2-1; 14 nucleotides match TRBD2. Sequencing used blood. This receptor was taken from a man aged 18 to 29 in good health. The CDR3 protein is CASSFSPTSGGDGSYNEQFF. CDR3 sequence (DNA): TGTGCCAGCAGTTTCTCTCCGACTAGCGGGGGGGATGGATCCTACAATGAGCAGTTCTTC.